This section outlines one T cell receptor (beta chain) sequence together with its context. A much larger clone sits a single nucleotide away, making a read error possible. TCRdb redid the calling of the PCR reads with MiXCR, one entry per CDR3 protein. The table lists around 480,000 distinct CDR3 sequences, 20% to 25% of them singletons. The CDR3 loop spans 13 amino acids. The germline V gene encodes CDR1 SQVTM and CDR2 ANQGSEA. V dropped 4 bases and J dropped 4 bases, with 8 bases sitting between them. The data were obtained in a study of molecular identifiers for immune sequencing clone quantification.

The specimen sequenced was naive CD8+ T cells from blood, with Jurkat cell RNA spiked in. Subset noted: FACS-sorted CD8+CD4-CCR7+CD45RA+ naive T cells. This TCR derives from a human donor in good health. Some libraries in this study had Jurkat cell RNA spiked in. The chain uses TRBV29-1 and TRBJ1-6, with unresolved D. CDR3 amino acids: CSVAEGYNSPLHF. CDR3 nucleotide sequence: TGCAGCGTTGCAGAAGGATATAATTCACCCCTCCACTTT.